This T cell receptor (beta chain) was identified in a study of blood T cell repertoires in COVID-19. About the research overall: COVID-19 samples from acute and convalescent phases originated in the United States, Italy and Spain.

The table came from immunoSEQ multiplex PCR; TCRdb's copy has only in-frame clones and leaves some out. Altogether roughly 100,000 clones are present, about 85% being singletons, with the ten largest covering 2.1%. CDR1 and CDR2 (germline): MNHNY, SVGAGI (reference sequence). V was pared by 4 bases and J by 6 bases, with 7 bases between. The CDR3 has 12 amino acids. The TCR comes from a human donor in a cohort sampled during active COVID-19. The J gene is TRBJ2-1, the V gene TRBV6-6; possibly TRBD2 for D (5 bases). Sequencing input: peripheral blood. The CDR3 sequence: CASSSAGNEQFF. CDR3 sequence (DNA): TGTGCCAGCAGTTCGGCGGGCAATGAGCAGTTCTTC.